These 31 T cell receptor beta chains originate from one sample sequenced in a study of T cell responses to AZD1222 COVID-19 vaccine. TCRdb's copy holds only in-frame clones and misses some; the assay was immunoSEQ multiplex PCR. Of about 150,000 clones in the sample, approximately 90% were seen once. This specimen consisted of peripheral blood, obtained 28 days after the second AZD1222 dose. The receptors shown here come from an adult who received the AZD1222 COVID-19 vaccine.

The J gene is TRBJ1-2, the V gene TRBV5-4; D possibly corresponds to TRBD1 (6 bases). The germline gives CDR1 SGHNT, CDR2 YYREEE (reference sequence). With 3 bases removed from V and 1 base from J, the gap between germline ends came to 10 bases. The length of the CDR3 is 14 residues. The CDR3 DNA reads TGTGCCAGCAGCTGGGACACTTTTAACTATGGCTACACCTTC. Its translation is CASSWDTFNYGYTF.

This clone was picked up one time. V usage is TRBV27 and J usage is TRBJ1-1; 7 bases match TRBD1. This CDR3 has 15 amino acids. CDR1 is MNHEY and CDR2 is SMNVEV in the germline V gene (reference sequence). Trimming at V came to 5 bases and at J to 2 bases, leaving 8 bases not matched to a gene. CDR3 in amino acids: CASSPPGQINTEAFF. CDR3 nucleotide sequence: TGTGCCAGCAGTCCCCCGGGACAGATAAACACTGAAGCTTTCTTT.

This clone is a singleton in its sample. As DNA, the CDR3 is TGTGCCTGGACCCCCAAGCGGGTCCTCTACGAGCAGTACTTC. Translation: CAWTPKRVLYEQYF. The chain has TRBV30 and TRBJ2-7, with a weak D call TRBD2 (6 bases). Deletions cut 4 bases from V and 3 bases from J, with 16 bases between. The CDR3 has 14 residues. The germline gives CDR1 GTSNPN, CDR2 SVGIG (reference sequence).

The CDR3 nucleotides are TGTGCCAGTCGGAGAGGCCCCTCTAACTATGGCTACACCTTC. Translating it yields CASRRGPSNYGYTF. The chain couples TRBV19 to TRBJ1-2; D is unclear. The CDR3 is made up of 14 amino acids. Trimming stripped 8 bases from V and 0 bases from J, with 13 bases between. Looked up from germline, CDR1 is LNHDA and CDR2 is SQIVND (reference sequence).

CDR3 sequence: CASSIGQDSYEQYF. Here the CDR3 DNA reads TGTGCCAGCAGCATTGGACAGGACTCCTACGAGCAGTACTTC. The V call is TRBV7-8, the J call TRBJ2-7, with 7 positions matching TRBD1. This CDR3 has 14 amino acids. Germline assignment: CDR1 SGHVS and CDR2 FQNEAQ. Germline trimming cut 5 bases from V and 0 bases from J; bases unmatched to any gene: 4.

The CDR3 DNA reads TGTGCCAGCGGACTAGCGGGAAGCTACGAGCAGTACTTC. Its protein product is CASGLAGSYEQYF. The chain uses TRBV27 and TRBJ2-7; 12 bases are a match to TRBD2. V was clipped by 8 bases and J by 3 bases; unmatched bases: 2. The CDR3 has 13 amino acids. Germline CDR1 is MNHEY and CDR2 is SMNVEV (reference sequence).

The chain couples TRBV29-1 to TRBJ2-2, with 10 positions matching TRBD2. The CDR3 runs to 15 residues. V lost 7 bases, J lost 7 bases, and 12 bases stayed unmatched. Germline V lookup: CDR1 SQVTM, CDR2 ANQGSEA. The CDR3 nucleotides read TGCAGCGCTCGACGGACTAGCGGTTCGGGCGGGGAGCTGTTTTTT. Translated: CSARRTSGSGGELFF.

This clone came up once. The V gene is TRBV6-4, the J gene TRBJ1-1; TRBD1 agrees at 11 bases. This CDR3 contains 11 residues. V shed 6 bases and J 10 bases; nucleotides not matched to a gene: 1. CDR1 MRHNA and CDR2 SNTAGT come from the germline V gene. The CDR3 DNA reads TGTGCCAGCAGCGGACAGGGGGCAGCTTTCTTT. Translation: CASSGQGAAFF.

Concerning this clone: The CDR3 carries no conserved terminal phenylalanine or tryptophan, so it likely arises from a read error. Because the CDR3's place on the DNA is in doubt, the DNA is left out and the CDR3 is given as listed by TCRdb. The chain recombines TRBV21-1 with TRBJ1-1. TRBV21-1 is a pseudogene segment. The CDR3 is 15 amino acids long, termini counted. The CDR3: CASSPIRRRDGEAFL.

The V and J genes are TRBV12-3 or TRBV12-4 and TRBJ2-2; no definite D call. The CDR3 extends over 11 amino acids. Trimming took 1 base from V and 10 from J, leaving 4 bases between them. The CDR3 region is CASSLVEELFF. DNA of the CDR3: TGTGCCAGCAGTTTAGTTGAGGAGCTGTTTTTT.

The J gene is TRBJ1-2, the V gene TRBV5-6; TRBD1 is a possible D gene (5 bases). The germline gives CDR1 SGHDT, CDR2 YYEEEE. The CDR3 contains 15 residues. Trimming left V 4 bases short and J 0 bases short, with 13 bases between. CDR3 in DNA: TGTGCCAGCAGCAGTGCACAGGAAGCTAACTATGGCTACACCTTC. This sequence encodes CASSSAQEANYGYTF.

The chain joins TRBV7-6 to TRBJ2-1; D not certain. The V end was cut by 5 bases, the J end by 5 bases, with 16 bases between. The CDR3 is 15 residues long. Per the germline V gene, CDR1 is SGHVS and CDR2 is FNYEAQ. CDR3 sequence: CASSRDILVNNEQFF. The CDR3, as DNA: TGTGCCAGCAGCCGAGATATTTTAGTCAACAATGAGCAGTTCTTC.

V usage is TRBV9 and J usage is TRBJ2-2, with a tentative D call TRBD1 (6 bases). The germline V and J ends were trimmed by 3 bases and 0 bases, with 6 bases remaining between them. The CDR3 length is 14 residues. In germline, CDR1 is SGDLS, CDR2 YYNGEE. CDR3 nucleotide sequence: TGTGCCAGCAGCGGGACAGCGAACACCGGGGAGCTGTTTTTT. It codes for CASSGTANTGELFF.

The chain is built from TRBV6-5 and TRBJ2-7, with D unclear. The CDR3 extends over 13 amino acids. The germline CDR1 and CDR2 sequences are MNHEY and SVGAGI. V was clipped by 7 bases and J by 1 base, with 11 bases between them. The CDR3 DNA reads as TGTGCCAGCAAAGTAGGGTGGTCCTACGAGCAGTACTTC. Translation: CASKVGWSYEQYF.

This chain connects TRBV21-1 to TRBJ1-6; the tabulated D call, TRBD1, remains unverified against the DNA. TRBV21-1 is deemed a pseudogene. The CDR3 consists of 16 residues. CDR3 in DNA: TGTGCCAGCAGCTCCAGAACAGGGACCTATAATTCACCCCTCCACTTT. This encodes CASSSRTGTYNSPLHF.

The chain has TRBV2 and TRBJ2-1, with 8 bases lining up with TRBD1. J lost 6 bases, V lost 7 bases, and 11 bases had no gene match. The CDR3 is 15 residues long. Germline values: CDR1 SNHLY, CDR2 FYNNEI. CDR3 protein: CASIQTGVPVNEQFF. The CDR3 DNA follows: TGTGCCAGCATTCAGACAGGGGTACCCGTCAATGAGCAGTTCTTC.

This chain uses TRBV12-5 with TRBJ1-5; the D is unclear. The V gene's germline CDR1 is LGHNT and CDR2 FRNRAP. Trimming took off 0 bases at V and 2 bases at J, with 5 bases between the two ends. The CDR3 consists of 14 residues. The CDR3, as DNA: TGTGCTAGTGGTTTGGTCTATGGCAATCAGCCCCAGCATTTT. Translation: CASGLVYGNQPQHF.

The chain recombines TRBV12-5 with TRBJ1-5, with TRBD1 as a possible D gene (6 bases). This CDR3 contains 13 residues. Germline CDR1 is LGHNT and CDR2 is FRNRAP. The V gene lost 10 bases and the J gene lost 9 bases, with 19 bases spanning the gap. CDR3 nucleotides: TGTGCTACCCACCGAGGGGGGGAAGGGCCCCAGCATTTT. It translates to CATHRGGEGPQHF. Combining the CDR3 with reference TRBV12-5 and TRBJ1-5 gives the whole variable domain DARVTQTPRHKVTEMGQEVTMRCQPILGHNTVFWYRQTMMQGLELLAYFRNRAPLDDSGMPKDRFSAEMPDATLATLKIQPSEPRDSAVYFCATHRGGEGPQHFGDGTRLSIL.

This rearrangement joins TRBV30 to TRBJ2-1; 8 bases line up with TRBD2. The CDR3 extends over 12 amino acids. The V segment lost 6 bases and the J segment 8 bases; nucleotides outside the gene matches: 6. Germline V gene lookup returns CDR1 GTSNPN and CDR2 SVGIG (reference sequence). CDR3 loop: CACSGLVDEQFF. The CDR3 bases are TGTGCCTGTTCGGGACTAGTCGATGAGCAGTTCTTC.

The rearrangement uses TRBV6-2 or TRBV6-3 and TRBJ1-2, with D maybe TRBD1 (6 bases). This CDR3 is 12 amino acids long. Germline-derived CDR1 and CDR2 are MNHEY and SVGEGT. V gave up 5 bases and J gave up 7 bases, with 11 bases separating them. CDR3 in amino acids: CASSRGGRGYTF. CDR3 sequence (DNA): TGTGCCAGCAGTCGGGGGGGGCGTGGCTACACCTTC.

This chain connects TRBV11-2 to TRBJ2-1, with D perhaps TRBD1 or TRBD2 (6 bases each). This CDR3 has 17 amino acids. Germline V gene lookup returns CDR1 SGHAT and CDR2 FQNNGV. The V end lost 5 bases, the J end lost 0 bases, and 17 bases lay between the germline ends. In DNA, the CDR3 is TGTGCCAGCAGCCGCGTAGGGGGGAGGAGCTCCTACAATGAGCAGTTCTTC. It yields the protein CASSRVGGRSSYNEQFF.

This rearrangement joins TRBV19 to TRBJ2-5, with a tentative D call TRBD1 (6 bases). V lost 3 bases and J lost 5, with 19 bases in between. Germline values: CDR1 LNHDA, CDR2 SQIVND (reference sequence). This CDR3 contains 16 residues. CDR3 sequence (DNA): TGTGCCAGTAGTATTAACAGGGCGGGTATTGAGGAGACCCAGTACTTC. This translates into CASSINRAGIEETQYF. Full variable domain (missing parts from reference TRBV19 and TRBJ2-5): DGGITQSPKYLFRKEGQNVTLSCEQNLNHDAMYWYRQDPGQGLRLIYYSQIVNDFQKGDIAEGYSVSREKKESFPLTVTSAQKNPTAFYLCASSINRAGIEETQYFGPGTRLLVL.

The chain has TRBV6-2 or TRBV6-3 and TRBJ2-7; TRBD2 agrees at 12 bases. The V and J ends lost 4 bases and 6 bases, in that order; junction bases with no gene match: 4. Germline V lookup: CDR1 MNHEY, CDR2 SVGEGT. This CDR3 contains 14 residues. CDR3 sequence (DNA): TGTGCCAGCAGTTCTAGCGGGAGGGGCCCCGAGCAGTACTTC. Encoded protein: CASSSSGRGPEQYF.

This chain links TRBV12-3 or TRBV12-4 with TRBJ2-7; D is possibly TRBD2 (6 bases). The CDR3 runs to 11 residues. The V and J ends lost 7 bases and 13 bases respectively, with 17 bases between them. The CDR3 sequence is CASKLGGALYF. The CDR3 DNA follows: TGTGCCAGCAAGCTCGGGGGAGCTTTATACTTC.

The J gene is TRBJ2-2, the V gene TRBV7-9; no definite D call. Deletions cut 8 bases from V and 8 bases from J, with 6 bases between. CDR1 is SEHNR and CDR2 is FQNEAQ in the germline V gene (reference sequence). The CDR3 totals 10 residues. CDR3 in amino acids: CASRAGELFF. The CDR3 DNA sequence: TGTGCCAGCCGGGCAGGGGAGCTGTTTTTT.

The V gene is TRBV2, the J gene TRBJ2-7; no reliable D call. CDR1 is SNHLY and CDR2 is FYNNEI in the germline V gene. The CDR3 length is 11 residues. The V end lost 2 bases, the J end lost 6 bases, and 5 bases lay between the germline ends. CDR3 protein: CASSELSEQYF. The CDR3 nucleotides read TGTGCCAGCAGTGAATTGTCCGAGCAGTACTTC.

This rearrangement joins TRBV27 to TRBJ1-6; D gene unclear. Germline V lookup: CDR1 MNHEY, CDR2 SMNVEV (reference sequence). Trimming left V 2 bases short and J 0 bases short, with 8 bases between. The CDR3 has 16 amino acids. DNA for the CDR3: TGTGCCAGCAGTTTAGCCGGGAGCTCCTATAATTCACCCCTCCACTTT. It translates to CASSLAGSSYNSPLHF.

This chain links TRBV24-1 with TRBJ2-2; a weak D match, TRBD1 (6 bases). Trimming left V 3 bases short and J 5 bases short, with 15 bases between. Germline V gene data show CDR1 as KGHDR and CDR2 as SFDVKD. This CDR3 is 16 amino acids long. CDR3 amino acids: CATSDRTSGDTGELFF. CDR3 in DNA: TGTGCCACCAGTGATCGAACTTCAGGGGATACCGGGGAGCTGTTTTTT.

The chain recombines TRBV9 with TRBJ2-2; 12 nucleotides agree with TRBD2. The germline CDR1 and CDR2 sequences are SGDLS and YYNGEE. After removal of 4 bases from V and 0 bases from J, the junction contained 4 bases not matched to a gene. The CDR3 spans 17 residues. Here the CDR3 DNA reads TGTGCCAGCAGCTCCGGACTAGCGGGACCGAACACCGGGGAGCTGTTTTTT. Protein: CASSSGLAGPNTGELFF.

CDR3: CASSPRQGSYEQYF. CDR3 DNA: TGTGCCAGCAGCCCCCGGCAGGGTTCCTACGAGCAGTACTTC. The V call is TRBV13, the J call TRBJ2-7; D might be TRBD1 (5 bases). V was clipped by 5 bases and J by 1 base, with 12 bases between them. This CDR3 is 14 amino acids long. In germline, CDR1 is PRHDT, CDR2 FYEKMQ (reference sequence).

The V call is TRBV19, the J call TRBJ2-1; D call uncertain. The germline V gene has CDR1 LNHDA and CDR2 SQIVND (reference sequence). The ends were cut back, 10 bases at V and 4 bases at J, with 17 bases in the middle. The length of the CDR3 is 14 residues. DNA of the CDR3: TGTGCCACAATTGCTGGGCATGGGTACAATGAGCAGTTCTTC. This codes for CATIAGHGYNEQFF.